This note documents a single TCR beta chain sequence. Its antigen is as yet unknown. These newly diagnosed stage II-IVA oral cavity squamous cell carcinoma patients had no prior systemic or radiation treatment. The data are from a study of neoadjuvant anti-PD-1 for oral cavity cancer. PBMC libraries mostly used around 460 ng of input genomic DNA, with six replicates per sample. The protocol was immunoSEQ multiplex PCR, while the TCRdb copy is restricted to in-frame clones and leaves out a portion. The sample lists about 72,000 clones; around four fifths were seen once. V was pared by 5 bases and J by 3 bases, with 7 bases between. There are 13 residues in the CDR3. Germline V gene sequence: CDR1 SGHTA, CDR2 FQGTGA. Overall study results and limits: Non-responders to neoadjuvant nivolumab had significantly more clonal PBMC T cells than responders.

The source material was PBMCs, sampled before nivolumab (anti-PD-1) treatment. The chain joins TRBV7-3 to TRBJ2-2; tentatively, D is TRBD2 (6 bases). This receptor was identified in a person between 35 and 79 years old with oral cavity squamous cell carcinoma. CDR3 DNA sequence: TGTGCCAGCAGCAGGGACTACACCGGGGAGCTGTTTTTT. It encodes CASSRDYTGELFF. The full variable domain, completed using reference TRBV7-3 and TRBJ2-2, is GAGVSQTPSNKVTEKGKYVELRCDPISGHTALYWYRQSLGQGPEFLIYFQGTGAADDSGLPNDRFFAVRPEGSVSTLKIQRTERGDSAVYLCASSRDYTGELFFGEGSRLTVL.